The clone carrying this T cell receptor (beta chain) was seen only once. What it recognizes is unknown. This sample was included in a study of cytomegalovirus exposure and HLA in healthy donors. The assay was immunoSEQ multiplex PCR, and TCRdb's table has in-frame clones only and misses some. The table includes 100,000 to 150,000 clones, 86% detected once. Notes on the study in general: Specificity for CMV antigens was confirmed in vitro for three of the CMV-associated chains.

This clonotype was obtained from a man between 18 and 35 years old in good health and CMV-seronegative. Sample: PBMCs.

The CDR3, as DNA: TGCGTAGGCTGGGCTAGCGAATACAATGAGCAGTTCTTC. It encodes CVGWASEYNEQFF. The J gene is TRBJ2-1, the V gene TRBV29-1; weak D call: TRBD2 (6 bases). CDR3 length equals 13 residues. Germline values: CDR1 SQVTM, CDR2 ANQGSEA.